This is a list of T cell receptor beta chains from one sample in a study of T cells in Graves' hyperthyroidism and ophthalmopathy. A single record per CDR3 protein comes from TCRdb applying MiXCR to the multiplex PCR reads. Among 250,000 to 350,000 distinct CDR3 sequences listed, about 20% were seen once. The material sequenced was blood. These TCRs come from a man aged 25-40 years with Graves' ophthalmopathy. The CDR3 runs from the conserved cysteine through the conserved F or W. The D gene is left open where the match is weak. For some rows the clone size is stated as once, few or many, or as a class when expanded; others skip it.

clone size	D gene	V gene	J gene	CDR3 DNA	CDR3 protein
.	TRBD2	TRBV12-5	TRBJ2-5	TGTGCTAGTGGTTTCCGGCGGGTAGCGGGAGAAATTAGCCAAGAGACCCAGTACTTC	CASGFRRVAGEISQETQYF
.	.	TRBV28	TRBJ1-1	TGTGCCAGCAGTTGGCAGCCCGGGGCGAATACTGAAGCTTTCTTT	CASSWQPGANTEAFF
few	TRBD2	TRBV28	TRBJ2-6	TGTGCCAGCAGTTTGGGGGGGGTACGGCGTGATATCAGCTCTGGGGCCAACGTCCTGACTTTC	CASSLGGVRRDISSGANVLTF
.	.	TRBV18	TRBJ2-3	TGTGCCAGCTCACTTTCGGGAACTAGCACAGATACGCAGTATTTT	CASSLSGTSTDTQYF
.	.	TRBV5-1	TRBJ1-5	TGCGCCAGCAGCTTGCAGCCGGCTGATAGCAATCAGCCCCAGCATTTT	CASSLQPADSNQPQHF
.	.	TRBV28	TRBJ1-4	TGTGCCAGCAGTGACGTTACGGGACTCTATGAAAAACTGTTTTTT	CASSDVTGLYEKLFF
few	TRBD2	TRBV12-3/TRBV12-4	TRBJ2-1	TGTGCCAGCAGTTTTGGCCACCTCGGACTAGCGGGAGGAAAGTACAATGAGCAGTTCTTC	CASSFGHLGLAGGKYNEQFF
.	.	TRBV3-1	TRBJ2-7	TGTGCCAGCAGCCAAGATATAACGGGAGCCTACGAGCAGTACTTC	CASSQDITGAYEQYF
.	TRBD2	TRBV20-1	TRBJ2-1	TGCAGCGGTTCGGGAAGTAGCGGGAGCCAGAATGAGCAGTTCTTC	CSGSGSSGSQNEQFF
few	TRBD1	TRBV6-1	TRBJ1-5	TGTGCCAGCATCCCTACGGGGACAGGTTATCAGCCCCAGCATTTT	CASIPTGTGYQPQHF
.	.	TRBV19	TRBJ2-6	TGTGCCAGTAGCGGGAAATCTGGGGCCAACGTCCTGACTTTC	CASSGKSGANVLTF
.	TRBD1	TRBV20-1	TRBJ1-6	TGCAGTGCTAAGAAGCAGGGGGGAGATTCACCCCTCCACTTT	CSAKKQGGDSPLHF
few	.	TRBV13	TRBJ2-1	TGTGCCAGCAGGAGACTCGGGAGTGAGACCTACAATAAGCAGTTCTTC	CASRRLGSETYNKQFF
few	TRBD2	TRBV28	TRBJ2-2	TGTGCCAGCAGCCCGGGACTAGCGGCCACCGGGGAGCTGTTTTTT	CASSPGLAATGELFF
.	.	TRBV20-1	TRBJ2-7	TGCAGTGCTAGTAGGGGAAACGAATACGAGCAGTACTTC	CSASRGNEYEQYF
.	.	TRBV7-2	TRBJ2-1	TGTGCCAGCAGCTTAGTGCGGGGGCGCGGGTCCTACAATGAGCAGTTCTTC	CASSLVRGRGSYNEQFF
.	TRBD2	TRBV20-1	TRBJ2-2	TGCAGTGCTAGAGATTCCGGGAGGCCCACCGGGGAGCTGTTTTTT	CSARDSGRPTGELFF
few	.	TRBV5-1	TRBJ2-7	TGCGCCAGCAGTTCAGGGGCCGGCTACGAGCAGTACTTC	CASSSGAGYEQYF
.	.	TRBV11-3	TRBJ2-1	TGTGCCAGCAGCTTAGGTGGCGGAGGCCGGGGTGAGCAGTTCTTC	CASSLGGGGRGEQFF
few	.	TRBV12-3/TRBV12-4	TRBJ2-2	TGTGCCAGCGGATCTACGCGAGATATCGGGGAGCTGTTTTTT	CASGSTRDIGELFF
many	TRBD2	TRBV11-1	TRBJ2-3	TGTGCCAGCAGCACCAGGACTGTCGGGAGGACTACTAGCACAGATACGCAGTATTTT	CASSTRTVGRTTSTDTQYF
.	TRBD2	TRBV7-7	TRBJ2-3	TGTGCTAGCAGCCCTCAACTAGCGGGAGGGCCGTGTCGGAATACGCAGTATTTT	CASSPQLAGGPCRNTQYF
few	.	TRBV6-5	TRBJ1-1	TGTGCCAGCAGTTCCCCGAGACTGAACACTGAAGCTTTCTTT	CASSSPRLNTEAFF
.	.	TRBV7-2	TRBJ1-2	TGTGCCAGCAGCTTAGCCCCCCGCCCGAACTATGGCTACACCTTC	CASSLAPRPNYGYTF
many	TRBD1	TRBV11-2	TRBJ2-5	TGTGCCAGCAGCCTCAGGGGGTACCAAGAGACCCAGTACTTC	CASSLRGYQETQYF
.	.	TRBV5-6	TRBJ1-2	TGTGCCAGCAGCCTTTTGAGAGGGAGCGGCTACACCTTC	CASSLLRGSGYTF
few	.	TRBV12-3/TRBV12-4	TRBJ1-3	TGTGCCAGCAGTGGAACAGTAGGAAACACCATATATTTT	CASSGTVGNTIYF
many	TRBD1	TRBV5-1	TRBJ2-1	TGCGCCAGCAGCTTGACCCCGGGACAGGGGGCGGTCAATGAGCAGTTCTTC	CASSLTPGQGAVNEQFF
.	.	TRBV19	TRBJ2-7	TGTGCCAGTAGTGGGGGCAGTTGGACCTACGAGCAGTACTTC	CASSGGSWTYEQYF
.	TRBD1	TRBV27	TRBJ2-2	TGTGCCAGCACCGGGACAGGGGCCGGGGAGCTGTTTTTT	CASTGTGAGELFF
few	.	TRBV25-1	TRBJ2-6	TGTGCCAGCAGTGATTGGGGGTCTGGGGCCAACGTCCTGACTTTC	CASSDWGSGANVLTF
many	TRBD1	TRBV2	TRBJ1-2	TGTGCCAGCAGGGCTGAACAGGGGAACTATGGCTACACCTTC	CASRAEQGNYGYTF
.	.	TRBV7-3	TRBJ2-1	TGTGCCAGCAGCTTTTCGACTCGGGGTAATGAGCAGTTCTTC	CASSFSTRGNEQFF
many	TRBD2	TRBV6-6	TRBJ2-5	TGTGCCAGCAGTTACCGCAACGCGGGAGCGTTTCAAGAGACCCAGTACTTC	CASSYRNAGAFQETQYF
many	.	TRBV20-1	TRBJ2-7	TGCAGTGCTAGAGATGCCCGGGGGCATTACGAGCAGTACTTC	CSARDARGHYEQYF
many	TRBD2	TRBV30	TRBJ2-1	TGTGCCTCCGACGGCGGGAGACGGGGTAATGAGCAGTTCTTC	CASDGGRRGNEQFF
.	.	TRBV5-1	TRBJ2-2	TGCGCCAGCAGCCACTCGACAGTACCGAACACCGGGGAGCTGTTTTTT	CASSHSTVPNTGELFF
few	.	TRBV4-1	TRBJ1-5	TGCGCCAGCAGCCAAGGTCGGCAGGCTAATCAGCCCCAGCATTTT	CASSQGRQANQPQHF
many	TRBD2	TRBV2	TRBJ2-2	TGTGCCAGCAGAGGCGGGGGGGACACCGGGGAGCTGTTTTTT	CASRGGGDTGELFF
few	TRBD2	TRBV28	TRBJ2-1	TGTGCCAGCAGGACTAGCGGGAAAGGTGAGCAGTTCTTC	CASRTSGKGEQFF
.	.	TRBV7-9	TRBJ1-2	TGTGCCAGCAGCTATCGCGGACGCGGCTACACCTTC	CASSYRGRGYTF
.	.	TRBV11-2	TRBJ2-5	TGTGCCAGCCGGGACACAAAAGAGACCCAGTACTTC	CASRDTKETQYF
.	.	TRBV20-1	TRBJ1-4	TGCAGTGCTGAACCCTTAGGGCGGGGTGCTGAAAAACTGTTTTTT	CSAEPLGRGAEKLFF
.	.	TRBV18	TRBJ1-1	TGTGCCAGCTCACCTACCGGGCGGGGGGTGAACACTGAAGCTTTCTTT	CASSPTGRGVNTEAFF
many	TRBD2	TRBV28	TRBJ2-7	TGTGCCAGCAGTTTAATAGCGGGAACCTACGAGCAGTACTTC	CASSLIAGTYEQYF
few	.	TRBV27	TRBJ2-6	TGTGCCAGCAGTTTCAGTTCGACAGGGAGGATTCGGGCCAACGTCCTGACTTTC	CASSFSSTGRIRANVLTF
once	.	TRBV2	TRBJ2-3	TGTGCCAGCGTAGGTCCCGGTTCAGATACGCAGTATTTT	CASVGPGSDTQYF
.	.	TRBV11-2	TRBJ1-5	TGTGCCAGCAGCTATTCATTCCCCGGGGATTCCAATCAGCCCCAGCATTTT	CASSYSFPGDSNQPQHF
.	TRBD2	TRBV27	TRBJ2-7	TGTGCCAGCAGTCCACTCTCATCGACTAGCGGGAGGAAAATCAAATGGGGGCAGTACTTC	CASSPLSSTSGRKIKWGQYF